This TCR beta chain was retrieved from a study of T cell changes during pregnancy in multiple sclerosis. CDR1 SNHLY and CDR2 FYNNEI come from the germline V gene. The CDR3 contains 14 residues. Trimming stripped 8 bases from V and 5 bases from J, with 16 bases between. Profiling relied on immunoSEQ multiplex PCR, and the TCRdb table lists in-frame clones only, not all of them. The sample holds some 48,000 clones, over 75% seen once. The sequence was obtained from a female donor with multiple sclerosis, enrolled in a pregnancy study. The genes are TRBV2 and TRBJ2-1, with D tentatively TRBD2 (6 bases). The material sequenced was CD8+ T cells from peripheral blood mononuclear cells, taken in the second trimester of pregnancy. CDR3 amino acids: CASFRGGNDNEQFF. In DNA, the CDR3 is TGTGCCAGCTTTCGAGGCGGGAACGACAATGAGCAGTTCTTC.